What follows are 21 T cell receptor beta chains derived from one specimen sequenced in a study of T-cell memory formation after mild COVID-19. TCRdb passed the 5' RACE reads through MiXCR, listing each CDR3 protein once. Counted here are some 190,000 distinct CDR3 sequences, approximately 20% occurring once; the ten biggest clones make up roughly 2.3%. Sequenced material: PBMCs or a T cell subset sorted from them (not recorded which). These receptors all come from an adult woman who had mild COVID-19 (a few samples of this study predate the infection). Cell type and time point are not known.

This chain connects TRBV5-1 to TRBJ1-6; the D gene is possibly TRBD1 (5 bases). V was trimmed by 4 bases and J by 9 bases, leaving 17 bases between them. The CDR3 runs to 15 residues. Germline-derived CDR1 and CDR2 are SGHRS and YFSETQ. The CDR3 nucleotides read TGCGCCAGCAGCACTGGATCCCAGGGAGGTTCACCCCTCCACTTT. This sequence encodes CASSTGSQGGSPLHF.

CDR3 region: CASSYRYNRVDTRYEQYF. CDR3 nucleotides: TGTGCCAGCAGTTACCGCTACAATCGAGTTGACACCCGCTACGAGCAGTACTTC. The genes are TRBV6-8 and TRBJ2-7; no definite D call. V shed 2 bases and J shed 3 bases, with 23 bases lying between them. CDR3 length: 18 residues. The germline CDR1 and CDR2 sequences are MNHGY and SAAAGT.

The chain links TRBV19 to TRBJ2-3; D not certain. The CDR3 has 14 amino acids. Germline CDR1 reads LNHDA; CDR2 reads SQIVND (reference sequence). V gave up 0 bases and J gave up 2 bases, with 6 bases separating them. CDR3 protein: CASSIDWNTDTQYF. The CDR3 nucleotides read TGTGCCAGTAGTATAGATTGGAACACAGATACGCAGTATTTT.

The chain has TRBV18 and TRBJ1-2, with 11 bases fitting TRBD1. The V gene end was trimmed by 3 bases and the J gene end by 2 bases; junction bases not matched to a gene: 8. In germline, CDR1 is KGHSH, CDR2 LQKENI. The CDR3 sequence is 17 residues long. The CDR3 here is CASSPYPGQGGNYGYTF. The CDR3 region has the DNA TGTGCCAGCTCACCTTACCCGGGACAGGGGGGAAACTATGGCTACACCTTC.

This chain joins TRBV10-3 and TRBJ2-7, with 7 bases aligning to TRBD2. Germline CDR1 ENHRY, CDR2 SYGVKD. V lost 3 bases to trimming and J lost 4 bases; unmatched junction nucleotides: 6. The CDR3 covers 14 residues. CDR3 nucleotide sequence: TGTGCCATCAGTGACTGGGGGGGGAAATACGAGCAGTACTTC. This gives the protein CAISDWGGKYEQYF.

V is TRBV12-3 or TRBV12-4 and J is TRBJ2-7; unclear D gene. The germline V and J ends were trimmed by 1 base and 0 bases, with 10 bases remaining between them. The CDR3 extends over 15 amino acids. CDR3 coding DNA: TGTGCCAGCAGTTTAGGCCCCACCACCTCCTACGAGCAGTACTTC. As protein: CASSLGPTTSYEQYF.

The rearrangement uses TRBV5-5 and TRBJ1-4; no definite D call. CDR3 length equals 15 residues. V gave up 4 bases and J gave up 11 bases, with 21 bases separating them. In germline, CDR1 is SGHKS, CDR2 YYEKEE (reference sequence). The DNA of the CDR3 is TGTGCCAGCAGCCCCATCGTGGCAGGATTAGGCAAACTGTTTTTT. This gives the protein CASSPIVAGLGKLFF.

This sequence joins TRBV27 and TRBJ1-2; 11 nucleotides agree with TRBD1. CDR1 is MNHEY, CDR2 SMNVEV, per germline (reference sequence). J gave up 2 bases and V 5 bases, and 13 bases lay outside the gene matches. The CDR3 contains 18 residues. In nucleotides, the CDR3 is TGTGCCAGCAGTCCCGACCGGGACAGGGGGTCGAGAAACTATGGCTACACCTTC. The encoded protein is CASSPDRDRGSRNYGYTF.

This clonotype was counted only a few times. The chain couples TRBV20-1 to TRBJ2-1; D is unclear. This CDR3 has 14 amino acids. V shed 6 bases and J shed 3 bases, with 15 bases lying between them. Germline lookup yields CDR1 DFQATT and CDR2 SNEGSKA (reference sequence). The CDR3 here is CSAAIHQHYNEQFF. The DNA of the CDR3 is TGCAGTGCCGCGATCCACCAACACTACAATGAGCAGTTCTTC.

CDR3 sequence: CASSFRGEQPQHF. In nucleotides, the CDR3 is TGCGCCAGCAGCTTTAGGGGGGAGCAGCCCCAGCATTTT. The V call is TRBV5-1, the J call TRBJ1-5, with a tentative D call TRBD1 (6 bases). V was shortened by 2 bases and J by 7 bases, with 10 bases between the two germline ends. This CDR3 has 13 residues. CDR1 is SGHRS, CDR2 YFSETQ, per germline.

This clonotype has only one observation. The genes are TRBV12-3 or TRBV12-4 and TRBJ2-1; D unresolved. The CDR3 loop spans 13 amino acids. The ends were cut back, 6 bases at V and 9 bases at J, with 15 bases in the middle. In DNA, the CDR3 is TGTGCCAGCAGCAGGACGCCTCAGCCTGAGCAGTTCTTC. This sequence encodes CASSRTPQPEQFF.

This clonotype turned up a few times. V is TRBV18 and J is TRBJ2-1, with D tentatively TRBD1 or TRBD2 (5 bases each). Germline V gene sequence: CDR1 KGHSH, CDR2 LQKENI. Trimming took off 5 bases at V and 9 bases at J, with 17 bases between the two ends. The CDR3 length is 14 residues. The CDR3 DNA reads as TGTGCCAGCTCATCAGGGAGCACCTACGGTGAGCAGTTCTTC. Its translation: CASSSGSTYGEQFF.

This clonotype was counted ten times or more. The chain carries TRBV24-1 and TRBJ2-2; D unresolved. The CDR3 totals 16 residues. CDR1 KGHDR and CDR2 SFDVKD come from the germline V gene. V was trimmed by 1 base and J by 0 bases, leaving 8 bases between them. CDR3 bases: TGTGCCACCAGTGATTTCGTTGCTTCGAACACCGGGGAGCTGTTTTTT. Translating gives CATSDFVASNTGELFF.

The chain recombines TRBV28 with TRBJ2-7, with 10 positions matching TRBD2. After removal of 10 bases from V and 5 bases from J, the junction contained 8 bases not matched to a gene. CDR1 and CDR2 from the germline V gene are MDHEN and SYDVKM. The CDR3 runs 13 residues. Written as DNA, the CDR3 is TGTGCCACCACTAGCGGGATAAACAACGAGCAGTACTTC. Its protein product is CATTSGINNEQYF.

This chain connects TRBV7-6 to TRBJ2-3, with 9 bases identical to TRBD2. V was clipped by 8 bases and J by 0 bases; unmatched bases: 3. Germline V CDR1 and CDR2: SGHVS, FNYEAQ. The CDR3 spans 14 residues. The CDR3 coding sequence is TGTGCCAGCGCAACTAGCGGGAGCACAGATACGCAGTATTTT. The encoded protein is CASATSGSTDTQYF.

This chain joins TRBV20-1 and TRBJ2-5; TRBD2 aligns across 9 bases. Unmatched junction bases numbered 7, after V lost 1 base and J lost 1 base. CDR1 is DFQATT, CDR2 SNEGSKA, per germline (reference sequence). The CDR3 is made up of 16 amino acids. The CDR3 DNA reads as TGCAGTGCTAGAGGGGGGCTAGCGGGGAGCCAAGAGACCCAGTACTTC. Its protein product is CSARGGLAGSQETQYF.

The J gene is TRBJ1-1, the V gene TRBV6-5; maybe TRBD1 (5 bases). From germline, CDR1 is MNHEY and CDR2 SVGAGI. V shed 6 bases and J shed 4 bases, with 21 bases lying between them. The CDR3 consists of 16 residues. CDR3 sequence reads: CASSLRVGGAPTEAFF. CDR3 nucleotide sequence: TGTGCCAGCAGCTTACGAGTAGGAGGGGCCCCCACTGAAGCTTTCTTT.

This clonotype was seen more than once but under ten times. The chain has TRBV4-1 and TRBJ1-4, with D perhaps TRBD1 (5 bases). CDR3 length: 16 amino acids. Looked up from germline, CDR1 is MGHRA and CDR2 is YSYEKL. V shed 4 bases and J shed 4 bases, with 16 bases lying between them. The CDR3 reads CASSPTSGTINEKLFF. The CDR3 DNA sequence: TGCGCCAGCAGCCCTACTTCCGGGACTATTAATGAAAAACTGTTTTTT.

The V gene is TRBV11-2, the J gene TRBJ1-5; D call uncertain. CDR3 length: 14 residues. Germline-derived CDR1 and CDR2 are SGHAT and FQNNGV. With 6 bases removed from V and 2 bases from J, the gap between germline ends came to 11 bases. The CDR3 loop reads CASSPPRGNQPQHF. The CDR3, as DNA: TGTGCCAGCAGTCCCCCTCGTGGCAATCAGCCCCAGCATTTT.

This clonotype has only a few counts. The chain uses TRBV7-2 and TRBJ2-1; TRBD2 matches at 14 bases. V lost 3 bases and J lost 0; bases outside the gene matches: 10. This CDR3 is built from 20 residues. Germline V lookup: CDR1 SGHTA, CDR2 FQGNSA. CDR3 coding DNA: TGTGCCAGCAGCTTTTTCGGACTAGCGGGAGGCCGGAGCTCCTACAATGAGCAGTTCTTC. Amino acids: CASSFFGLAGGRSSYNEQFF.

In this sample, this clonotype turned up a few times. The chain employs TRBV5-1 and TRBJ2-1; 10 bases line up with TRBD2. V lost 0 bases to trimming and J lost 5 bases; unmatched junction nucleotides: 5. Germline V gene lookup returns CDR1 SGHRS and CDR2 YFSETQ. This CDR3 is 16 amino acids long. The CDR3 DNA reads as TGCGCCAGCAGCTTGGCCAGGCTAGCGGGAGACAATGAGCAGTTCTTC. Protein product: CASSLARLAGDNEQFF. Supplemented by reference TRBV5-1 and TRBJ2-1, the full variable domain reads KAGVTQTPRYLIKTRGQQVTLSCSPISGHRSVSWYQQTPGQGLQFLFEYFSETQRNKGNFPGRFSGRQFSNSRSEMNVSTLELGDSALYLCASSLARLAGDNEQFFGPGTRLTVL.